This section outlines one T cell receptor (beta chain) sequence together with its context. Antigen: not known. This specimen belongs to a study of T cells expressing NK-cell markers. The wider study: The study drew TCR beta repertoires from sorted CD3+CD56+NKG2C+, CD3+CD56+NKG2C- and CD3+CD56-NKG2C+ T cells. Eight donors were sequenced, of whom seven were HCMV-seropositive, while the remaining one was HCMV-seronegative.

Whole-study results and caveats: Evidence did not settle whether expanded NKG2C+ T cell clones targeted HCMV. There were a handful of donors in whom these clonotypes also led the CD3+CD56-NKG2C+ fraction.

TCRdb reprocessed the 5' RACE reads, keeping one entry per CDR3 protein, no DNA. There are hundreds of thousands of distinct CDR3 sequences in the sample, with approximately 3.5% held by the top ten. This clonotype originated in a man aged 18-30 years in good health. Sequenced sample: blood T cells: a sorted CD56 or NKG2C T cell subset, CD4+ or CD8+ T cells, or bulk PBMC T cells (not recorded which).

CDR3 residues: CAWNLGTDTQYF. This chain joins TRBV30 and TRBJ2-3. The length of the CDR3 is 12 residues. Germline V gene sequence: CDR1 GTSNPN, CDR2 SVGIG (reference sequence).